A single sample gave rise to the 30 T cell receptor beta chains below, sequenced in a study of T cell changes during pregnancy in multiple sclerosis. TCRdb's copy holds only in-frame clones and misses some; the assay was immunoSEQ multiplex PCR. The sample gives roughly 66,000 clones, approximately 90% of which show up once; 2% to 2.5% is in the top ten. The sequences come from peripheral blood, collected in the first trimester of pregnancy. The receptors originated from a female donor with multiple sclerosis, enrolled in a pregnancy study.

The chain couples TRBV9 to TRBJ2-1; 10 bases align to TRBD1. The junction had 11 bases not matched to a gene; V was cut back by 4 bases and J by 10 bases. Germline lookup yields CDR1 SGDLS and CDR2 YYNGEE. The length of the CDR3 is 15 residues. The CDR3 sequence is CASSLRPTGGNEQFF. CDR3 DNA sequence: TGTGCCAGCAGCCTCAGACCGACAGGGGGCAACGAGCAGTTCTTC.

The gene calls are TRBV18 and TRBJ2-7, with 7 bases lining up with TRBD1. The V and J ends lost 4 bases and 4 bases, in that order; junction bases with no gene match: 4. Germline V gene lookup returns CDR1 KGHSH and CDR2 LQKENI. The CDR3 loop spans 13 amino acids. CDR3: CASSLGQVYEQYF. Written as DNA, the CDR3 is TGTGCCAGCTCACTTGGACAGGTTTACGAGCAGTACTTC.

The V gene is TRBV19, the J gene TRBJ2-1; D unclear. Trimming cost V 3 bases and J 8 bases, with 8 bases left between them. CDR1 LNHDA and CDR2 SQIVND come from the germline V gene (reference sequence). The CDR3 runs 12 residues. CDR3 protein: CASSIRAHEQFF. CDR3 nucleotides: TGTGCCAGTAGTATTCGAGCGCATGAGCAGTTCTTC.

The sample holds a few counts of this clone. Written as DNA, the CDR3 is TGTGCCAGCAGTGACTTCGGGGCCTACGAGCAGTACTTC. Translation gives CASSDFGAYEQYF. The chain links TRBV6-1 to TRBJ2-7; maybe TRBD2 (5 bases). With 3 bases removed from V and 2 bases from J, the gap between germline ends came to 8 bases. Germline assignment: CDR1 MNHNS and CDR2 SASEGT. This CDR3 comprises 13 residues.

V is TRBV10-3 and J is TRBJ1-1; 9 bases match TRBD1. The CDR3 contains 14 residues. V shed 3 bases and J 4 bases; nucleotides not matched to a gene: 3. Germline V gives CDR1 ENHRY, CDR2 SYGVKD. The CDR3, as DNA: TGTGCCATCAGTGACCCGGACAGGGGCACTGAAGCTTTCTTT. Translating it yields CAISDPDRGTEAFF.

The CDR3 loop is CASSYGPREKAQYF. The DNA for the CDR3 is TGTGCCAGCAGCTACGGACCCCGGGAGAAGGCCCAGTACTTC. The gene calls are TRBV7-8 and TRBJ2-5; perhaps TRBD2 as D (6 bases). The CDR3 consists of 14 residues. Germline V gives CDR1 SGHVS, CDR2 FQNEAQ. The ends were cut back, 4 bases at V and 9 bases at J, with 18 bases in the middle.

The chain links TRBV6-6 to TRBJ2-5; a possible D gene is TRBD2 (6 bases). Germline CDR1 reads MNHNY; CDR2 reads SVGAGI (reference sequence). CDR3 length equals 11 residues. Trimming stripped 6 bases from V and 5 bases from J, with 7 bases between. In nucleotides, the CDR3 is TGTGCCAGCAGCGGGAGTGAGACCCAGTACTTC. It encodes CASSGSETQYF.

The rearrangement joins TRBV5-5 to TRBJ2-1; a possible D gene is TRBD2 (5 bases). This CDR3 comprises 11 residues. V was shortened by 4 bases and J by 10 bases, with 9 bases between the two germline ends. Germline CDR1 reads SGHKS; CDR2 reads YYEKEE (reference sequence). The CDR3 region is CASSRGPEQFF. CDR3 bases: TGTGCCAGCAGCCGGGGTCCAGAGCAGTTCTTC.

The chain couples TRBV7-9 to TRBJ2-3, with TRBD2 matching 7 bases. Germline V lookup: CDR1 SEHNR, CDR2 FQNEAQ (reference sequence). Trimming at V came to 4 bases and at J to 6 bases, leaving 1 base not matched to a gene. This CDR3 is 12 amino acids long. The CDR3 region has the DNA TGTGCCAGCAGCTGGGGGGGGGATACGCAGTATTTT. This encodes CASSWGGDTQYF. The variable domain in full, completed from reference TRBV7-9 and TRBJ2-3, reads DTGVSQNPRHKITKRGQNVTFRCDPISEHNRLYWYRQTLGQGPEFLTYFQNEAQLEKSRLLSDRFSAERPKGSFSTLEIQRTEQGDSAMYLCASSWGGDTQYFGPGTRLTVL.

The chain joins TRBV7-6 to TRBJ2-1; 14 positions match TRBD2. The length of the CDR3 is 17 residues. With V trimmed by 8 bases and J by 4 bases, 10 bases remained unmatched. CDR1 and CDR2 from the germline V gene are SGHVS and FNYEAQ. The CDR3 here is CASFPGTSGSQYNEQFF. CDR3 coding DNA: TGTGCCAGCTTCCCAGGGACTAGCGGGAGCCAGTACAATGAGCAGTTCTTC.

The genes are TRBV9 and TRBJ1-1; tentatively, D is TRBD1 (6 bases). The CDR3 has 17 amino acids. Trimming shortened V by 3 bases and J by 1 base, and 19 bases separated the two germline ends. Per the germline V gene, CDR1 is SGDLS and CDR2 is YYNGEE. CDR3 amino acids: CASSERPGRGKNTEAFF. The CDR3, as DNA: TGTGCCAGCAGCGAGAGGCCCGGGAGGGGGAAGAACACTGAAGCTTTCTTT.

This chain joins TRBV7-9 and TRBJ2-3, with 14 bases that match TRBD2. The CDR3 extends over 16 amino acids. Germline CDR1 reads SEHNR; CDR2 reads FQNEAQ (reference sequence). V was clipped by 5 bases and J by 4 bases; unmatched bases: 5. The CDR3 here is CASSPGLAGGPDTQYF. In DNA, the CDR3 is TGTGCCAGCAGCCCCGGACTAGCGGGAGGTCCAGATACGCAGTATTTT.

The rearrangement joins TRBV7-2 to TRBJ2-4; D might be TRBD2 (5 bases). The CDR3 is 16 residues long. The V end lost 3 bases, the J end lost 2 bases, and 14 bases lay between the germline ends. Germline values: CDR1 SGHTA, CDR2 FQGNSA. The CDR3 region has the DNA TGTGCCAGCAGCTTGGTTACCGGGAATCCCAAAAACATTCAGTACTTC. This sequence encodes CASSLVTGNPKNIQYF. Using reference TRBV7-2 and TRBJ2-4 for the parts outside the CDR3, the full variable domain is GAGVSQSPSNKVTEKGKDVELRCDPISGHTALYWYRQSLGQGLEFLIYFQGNSAPDKSGLPSDRFSAERTGGSVSTLTIQRTQQEDSAVYLCASSLVTGNPKNIQYFGAGTRLSVL.

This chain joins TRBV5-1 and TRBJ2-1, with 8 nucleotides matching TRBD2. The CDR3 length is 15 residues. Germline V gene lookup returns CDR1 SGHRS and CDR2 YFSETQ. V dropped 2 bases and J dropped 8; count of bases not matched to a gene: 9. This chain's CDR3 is CASSFPGTSLYEQFF. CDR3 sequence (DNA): TGCGCCAGCAGCTTTCCCGGGACTAGTCTTTATGAGCAGTTCTTC. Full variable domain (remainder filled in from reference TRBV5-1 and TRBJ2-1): KAGVTQTPRYLIKTRGQQVTLSCSPISGHRSVSWYQQTPGQGLQFLFEYFSETQRNKGNFPGRFSGRQFSNSRSEMNVSTLELGDSALYLCASSFPGTSLYEQFFGPGTRLTVL.

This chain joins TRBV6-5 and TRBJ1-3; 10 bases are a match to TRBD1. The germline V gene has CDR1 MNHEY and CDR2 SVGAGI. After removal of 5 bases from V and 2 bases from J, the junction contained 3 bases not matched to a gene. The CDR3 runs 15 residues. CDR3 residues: CASSTGTGAGNTIYF. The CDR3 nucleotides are TGTGCCAGCAGTACCGGGACAGGGGCTGGAAACACCATATATTTT.

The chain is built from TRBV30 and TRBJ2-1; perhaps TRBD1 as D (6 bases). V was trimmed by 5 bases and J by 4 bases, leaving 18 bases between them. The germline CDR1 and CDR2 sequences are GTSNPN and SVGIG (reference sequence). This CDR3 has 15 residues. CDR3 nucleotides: TGTGCCTGGCGTCGACTTCAGGGGCCGTACAATGAGCAGTTCTTC. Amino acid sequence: CAWRRLQGPYNEQFF.

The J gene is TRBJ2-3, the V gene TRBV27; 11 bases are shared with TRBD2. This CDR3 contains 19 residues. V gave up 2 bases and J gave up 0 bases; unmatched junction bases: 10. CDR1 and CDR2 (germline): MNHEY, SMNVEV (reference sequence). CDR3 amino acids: CASSLGIAGGPASTDTQYF. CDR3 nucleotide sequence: TGTGCCAGCAGTTTAGGAATAGCGGGAGGGCCTGCTAGCACAGATACGCAGTATTTT.

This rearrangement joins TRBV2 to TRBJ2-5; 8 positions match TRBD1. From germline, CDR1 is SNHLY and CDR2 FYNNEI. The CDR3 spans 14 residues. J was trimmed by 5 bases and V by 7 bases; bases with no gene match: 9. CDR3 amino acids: CASTDRTGGETQYF. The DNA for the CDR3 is TGTGCCAGCACCGACCGTACAGGGGGGGAGACCCAGTACTTC.

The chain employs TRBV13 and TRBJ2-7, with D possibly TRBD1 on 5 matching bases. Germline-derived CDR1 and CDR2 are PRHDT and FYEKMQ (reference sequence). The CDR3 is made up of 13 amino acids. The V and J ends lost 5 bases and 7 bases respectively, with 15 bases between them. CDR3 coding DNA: TGTGCCAGCAGCCCCCAGGGAAGACTGGAGCAGTACTTC. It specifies CASSPQGRLEQYF.

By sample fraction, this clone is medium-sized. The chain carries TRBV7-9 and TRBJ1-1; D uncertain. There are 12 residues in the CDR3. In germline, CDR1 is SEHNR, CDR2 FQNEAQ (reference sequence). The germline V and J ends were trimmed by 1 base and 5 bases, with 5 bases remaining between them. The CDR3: CASSLEETEAFF. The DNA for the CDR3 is TGTGCCAGCAGCTTAGAGGAGACTGAAGCTTTCTTT.

The CDR3 here is CASSVAMGNRGQGFYGYTF. CDR3 nucleotide sequence: TGTGCCAGCAGCGTAGCTATGGGGAACCGGGGACAGGGATTTTATGGCTACACCTTC. This sequence joins TRBV9 and TRBJ1-2; TRBD1 agrees at 9 bases. The CDR3 covers 19 residues. With 0 bases clipped from V and 5 bases from J, the junction kept 17 bases outside the gene matches. Germline V gene lookup returns CDR1 SGDLS and CDR2 YYNGEE.

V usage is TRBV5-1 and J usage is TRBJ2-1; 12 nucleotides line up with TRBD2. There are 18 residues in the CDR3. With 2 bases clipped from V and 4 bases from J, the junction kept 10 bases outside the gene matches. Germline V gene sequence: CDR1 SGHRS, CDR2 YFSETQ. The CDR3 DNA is TGCGCCAGCAGCTTAGCTAGCGGGAGGGCCTTCTCTTACAATGAGCAGTTCTTC. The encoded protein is CASSLASGRAFSYNEQFF.

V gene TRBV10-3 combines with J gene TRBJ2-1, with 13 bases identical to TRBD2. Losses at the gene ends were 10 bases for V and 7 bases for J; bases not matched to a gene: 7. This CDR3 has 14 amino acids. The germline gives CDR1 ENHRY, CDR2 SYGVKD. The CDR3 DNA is TGTGCCACTCGGGGACTAGCGGGAAGAAATGAGCAGTTCTTC. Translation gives CATRGLAGRNEQFF.

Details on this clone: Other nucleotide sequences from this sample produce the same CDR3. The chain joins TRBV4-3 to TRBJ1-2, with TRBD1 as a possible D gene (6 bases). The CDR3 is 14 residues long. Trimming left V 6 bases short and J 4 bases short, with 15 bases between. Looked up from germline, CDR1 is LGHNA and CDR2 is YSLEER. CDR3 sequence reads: CASSQIRQAYGYTF. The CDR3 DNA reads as TGCGCCAGCAGTCAGATTAGACAGGCCTATGGCTACACCTTC.

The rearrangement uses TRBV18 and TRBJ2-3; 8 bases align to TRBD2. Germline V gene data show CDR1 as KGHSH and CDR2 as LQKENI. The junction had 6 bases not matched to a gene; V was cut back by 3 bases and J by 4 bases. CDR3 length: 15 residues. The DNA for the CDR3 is TGTGCCAGCTCACCTGGCGGGAGGAGGGCAGATACGCAGTATTTT. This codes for CASSPGGRRADTQYF.

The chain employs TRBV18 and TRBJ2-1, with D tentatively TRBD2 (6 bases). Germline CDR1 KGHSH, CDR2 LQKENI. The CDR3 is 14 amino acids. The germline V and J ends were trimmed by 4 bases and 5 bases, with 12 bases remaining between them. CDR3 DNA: TGTGCCAGCTCACTCCAGCGGGCTAACAATGAGCAGTTCTTC. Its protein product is CASSLQRANNEQFF.

CDR3 coding DNA: TGTGCCTGGAGTGTGTTAGGCGGGATTGGAAACACCATATATTTT. Amino acids: CAWSVLGGIGNTIYF. V and J are TRBV30 and TRBJ1-3; D gene ambiguous. CDR3 length: 15 residues. Trimming pared 0 bases from V and 3 bases from J, leaving 12 bases between. Germline V gene sequence: CDR1 GTSNPN, CDR2 SVGIG (reference sequence).

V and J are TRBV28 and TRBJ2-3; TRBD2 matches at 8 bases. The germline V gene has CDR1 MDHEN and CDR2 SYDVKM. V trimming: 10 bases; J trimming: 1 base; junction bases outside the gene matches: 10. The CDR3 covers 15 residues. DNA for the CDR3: TGTGCCACCTCCGGGACTAGACCACGCACAGATACGCAGTATTTT. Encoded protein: CATSGTRPRTDTQYF.

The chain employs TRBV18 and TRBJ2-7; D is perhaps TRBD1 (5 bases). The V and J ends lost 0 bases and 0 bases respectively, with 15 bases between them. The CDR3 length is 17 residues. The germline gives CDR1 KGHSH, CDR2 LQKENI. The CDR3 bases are TGTGCCAGCTCACCACCTTTTCAGGGCGGTAACTCCTACGAGCAGTACTTC. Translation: CASSPPFQGGNSYEQYF.

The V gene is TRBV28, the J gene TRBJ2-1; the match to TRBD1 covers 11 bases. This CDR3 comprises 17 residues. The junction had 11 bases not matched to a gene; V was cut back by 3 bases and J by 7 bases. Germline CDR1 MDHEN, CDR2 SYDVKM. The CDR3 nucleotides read TGTGCCAGCAGTTTTTGGTCTCCGGACAGGGGGCTAAATGAGCAGTTCTTC. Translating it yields CASSFWSPDRGLNEQFF.